This T cell receptor beta chain was retrieved from a study of T cell changes during pregnancy in multiple sclerosis (dated by TCRdb to the late 2010s). A note on the overall study: In women with multiple sclerosis, the researchers looked at how the T cell repertoire shifted as pregnancy progressed.

Regarding this clone: What this receptor recognizes is not known. It has no much larger one-base neighbor in the sample; base qualities were not kept.

The CDR3 sequence holds 15 residues, the cysteine and phenylalanine included. Only the CDR3 portion is preserved as DNA: 45 bases, with reading frame beginning at the first base. At the junction V is shortened by 2 bases and J by 2 bases, with 8 bases in between. The germline V gene (reference sequence) provides CDR1 SGHNT and CDR2 YYREEE. The method was the immunoSEQ multiplex PCR assay. Held by TCRdb, this immuneACCESS table contains in-frame sequences only and omits some clones. Under half of the omission traces to an unresolved V gene where checked; the cause of the rest is unknown. Counted in this sample were around 60,000 clones; 70% to 90% of them appeared once. The top ten constitute 1.5% to 2% of the sample.

The material sequenced was peripheral blood, taken in the first trimester of pregnancy. The origin of this receptor is a female donor with multiple sclerosis, enrolled in a pregnancy study. The chain uses TRBV5-4 and TRBJ2-6, and TRBD1 may be the D gene, going by 5 matching bases. The DNA sequence reads TGTGCCAGCAGCTTCCCAGGGACTGGGGCCAACGTCCTGACTTTC. It encodes CASSFPGTGANVLTF.